This T cell receptor beta chain is from a study of T cell repertoires in cytomegalovirus infection. In the study overall: It was the public TCR beta signatures that indicated both CMV infection and matching HLA type. General study results and limits: In two of eight donors, the top clonotype was HLA-C-restricted CMV-specific.

On this clonotype: Its target is not known.

Trimming shortened V by 1 base and J by 1 base, and 12 bases separated the two germline ends. The CDR3 consists of 16 residues. One entry per CDR3 protein results from TCRdb running MiXCR on the reads. The table includes 350,000 to 500,000 distinct CDR3 sequences, roughly a third detected once. The rearrangement links TRBV12-3 or TRBV12-4 to TRBJ2-3, with D perhaps TRBD2 (5 bases). The source is a human donor in good health (CMV status not recorded). Some clones in this sample may be carry-over from other donors' samples. What was sequenced was PBMCs. The CDR3 bases are TGTGCCAGCAGTTTAGAAGCGTTGGAGGGCACAGATACGCAGTATTTT. It codes for CASSLEALEGTDTQYF.